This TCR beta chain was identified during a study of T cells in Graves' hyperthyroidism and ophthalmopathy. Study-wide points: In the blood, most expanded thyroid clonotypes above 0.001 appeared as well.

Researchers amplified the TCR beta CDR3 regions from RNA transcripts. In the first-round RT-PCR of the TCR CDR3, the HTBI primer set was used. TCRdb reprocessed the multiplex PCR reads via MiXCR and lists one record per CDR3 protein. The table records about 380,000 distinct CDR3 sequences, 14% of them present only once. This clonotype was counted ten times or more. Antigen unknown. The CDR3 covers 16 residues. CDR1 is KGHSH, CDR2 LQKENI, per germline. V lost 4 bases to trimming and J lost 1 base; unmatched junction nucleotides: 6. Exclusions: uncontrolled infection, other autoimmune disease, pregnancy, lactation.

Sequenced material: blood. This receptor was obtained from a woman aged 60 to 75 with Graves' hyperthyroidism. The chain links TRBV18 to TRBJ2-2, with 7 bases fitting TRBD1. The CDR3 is CASSLTRTGNTGELFF. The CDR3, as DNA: TGTGCCAGCTCACTCACACGGACAGGGAACACCGGGGAGCTGTTTTTT.